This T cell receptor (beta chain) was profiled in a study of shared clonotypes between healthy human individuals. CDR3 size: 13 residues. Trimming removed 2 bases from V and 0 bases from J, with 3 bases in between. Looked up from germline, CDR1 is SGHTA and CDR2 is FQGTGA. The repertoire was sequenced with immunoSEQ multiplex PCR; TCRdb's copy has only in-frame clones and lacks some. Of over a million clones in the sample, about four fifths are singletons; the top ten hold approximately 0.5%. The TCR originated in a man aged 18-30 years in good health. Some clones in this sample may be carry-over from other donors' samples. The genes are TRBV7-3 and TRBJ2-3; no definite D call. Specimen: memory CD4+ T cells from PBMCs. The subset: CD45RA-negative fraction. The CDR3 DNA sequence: TGTGCCAGCAGCTTAGACAGCACAGATACGCAGTATTTT. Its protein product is CASSLDSTDTQYF.